These T cell receptor beta chains were read from a single sample in a study of lymphopenia after photon versus proton radiotherapy. Repertoires were generated with immunoSEQ multiplex PCR, while TCRdb's copy carries only in-frame clones and drops some. The sample records 15,000 to 20,000 clones, 92% being singletons. The source material was peripheral blood, sampled from a patient treated with photon-based radiotherapy. The source is a woman in her forties with cholangiocarcinoma. Both conserved end residues are part of each CDR3. The D gene is left open where the match is weak. Some rows mark clone size as missing; the rest say once, few, many or name a class of expanded clone.

size	V	J	D	DNA	CDR3
.	TRBV19	TRBJ1-2	.	TGTGCCAGTAGCTTAGCCGCAGGGTTAGGAGGCTACACCTTC	CASSLAAGLGGYTF
.	TRBV7-3	TRBJ2-2	TRBD2	TGTGCCAGCAGGATTAGCGGGAGGAACACCGGGGAGCTGTTTTTT	CASRISGRNTGELFF
few	TRBV7-9	TRBJ2-3	.	TGTGCCAGCAGCCCCTTCCAAGGACCCTTCACAGATACGCAGTATTTT	CASSPFQGPFTDTQYF
.	TRBV6-5	TRBJ1-1	TRBD1	TGTGCCAGCAGTTACTCAGGGGGCAGTGCTGAAGCTTTCTTT	CASSYSGGSAEAFF
.	TRBV29-1	TRBJ1-1	TRBD1	TGCAGCGCCTCGGACAGGGCGGACACTGAAGCTTTCTTT	CSASDRADTEAFF
.	TRBV29-1	TRBJ2-7	.	TGCAGCGCCAAAGGCACTCTGGACGGCGAGCAGTACTTC	CSAKGTLDGEQYF
.	TRBV28	TRBJ1-1	.	TGTGCCAGCAGTTTAAGTCTCTGGGCTGGGGCCATGAACACTGAAGCTTTCTTT	CASSLSLWAGAMNTEAFF
.	TRBV7-2	TRBJ2-1	TRBD2	TGTGCCAGCAGCTTAGATCCTAGCGGGGGGAATGAGCAGTTCTTC	CASSLDPSGGNEQFF
.	TRBV9	TRBJ2-6	.	TGTGCCAGCAGCGTACCAGGTACTGGGGCCAACGTCCTGACTTTC	CASSVPGTGANVLTF
once	TRBV4-1	TRBJ2-2	.	TGCGCCAGCAGCCAAGATGGAGTACTGAACACCGGGGAGCTGTTTTTT	CASSQDGVLNTGELFF
.	TRBV19	TRBJ1-5	.	TGTGCCAGTAGTATTCCGGGGGTAGGTGCGGGCAATCAGCCCCAGCATTTT	CASSIPGVGAGNQPQHF
.	TRBV29-1	TRBJ2-3	.	TGCAGCGTTGACTTTTTGGGAACCACAGATACGCAGTATTTT	CSVDFLGTTDTQYF
.	TRBV11-2	TRBJ1-6	.	TGTGCCAGCAGCTTAGTTGCTGGGTCCTATAATTCACCCCTCCACTTT	CASSLVAGSYNSPLHF
.	TRBV28	TRBJ1-2	.	TGTGCCAGCAGTTTGTTGAGTCGCTACACCTTC	CASSLLSRYTF
.	TRBV7-2	TRBJ2-1	.	TGTGCCAGCAGCTTAACTTCTTACAATGAGCAGTTCTTC	CASSLTSYNEQFF
.	TRBV5-1	TRBJ2-1	TRBD2	TGCGCCAGCAGCTTGCAATATCCGGGCCTAGCGGGACTCGATGAGCAGTTCTTC	CASSLQYPGLAGLDEQFF
once	TRBV14	TRBJ2-7	TRBD1	TGTGCCAGCAGCGGGACAGGTCCCGAGCAGTACTTC	CASSGTGPEQYF
.	TRBV6-4	TRBJ2-2	.	TGTGCCAGCAGTGCCACAGGGCGGAACACCGGGGAGCTGTTTTTT	CASSATGRNTGELFF
.	TRBV11-2	TRBJ2-2	.	TGTGCCAGCAGCTTAGTAGACACCGGGGAGCTGTTTTTT	CASSLVDTGELFF
.	TRBV29-1	TRBJ2-1	TRBD2	TGCAGCGTTGATCCAGGACTAGCAGCTAATGAGCAGTTCTTC	CSVDPGLAANEQFF
.	TRBV6-6	TRBJ1-6	.	TGTGCCAGCAGTTTTCAGGGGCCTGATTCACCCCTCCACTTT	CASSFQGPDSPLHF
.	TRBV30	TRBJ2-1	.	TGTGCCTGGGGATTACAGTACGATGAGCAGTTCTTC	CAWGLQYDEQFF
.	TRBV7-9	TRBJ2-5	.	TGTGCCAGCAGCGGGACGGCTCAAGAGACCCAGTACTTC	CASSGTAQETQYF
.	TRBV11-2	TRBJ1-5	.	TGTGCCAGCAGCCCCCGACCGGGTGTGGGTAGCAATCAGCCCCAGCATTTT	CASSPRPGVGSNQPQHF
.	TRBV28	TRBJ1-2	.	TGTGCCAGCAGTCGAGTTAACTATGGCTACACCTTC	CASSRVNYGYTF
.	TRBV7-2	TRBJ2-3	.	TGTGCCAGCAGCCCCCCTCGGGCTACGCAGTATTTT	CASSPPRATQYF
.	TRBV5-1	TRBJ1-2	.	TGCGCCAGCAGCATCCAGGGTGGATCAGAGAATGGCTACACCTTC	CASSIQGGSENGYTF
.	TRBV29-1	TRBJ2-1	TRBD2	TGCAGCTTTCGGACTAGCGGGAGGGGTGAGCAGTTCTTC	CSFRTSGRGEQFF
.	TRBV5-5	TRBJ1-2	.	TGTGCCAGCAGCTTCTCCGGGGACCCTTCCTACACCTTC	CASSFSGDPSYTF
.	TRBV6-7	TRBJ1-2	TRBD1	TGTGCCAGCAGTATGGTCGGGACAGGGGTGGAATTAGACTATGGCTACACCTTC	CASSMVGTGVELDYGYTF
.	TRBV28	TRBJ1-1	.	TGTGCCAGCAGGCTCTCGAACACTGAAGCTTTCTTT	CASRLSNTEAFF
.	TRBV30	TRBJ1-2	.	TGTGCCTGGAGCCAGGGGCTCCCCGAGGGGGGCTACACCTTC	CAWSQGLPEGGYTF
once	TRBV28	TRBJ1-1	.	TGTGCCAGCAGTTTCCCGGACGGACAGAACACTGAAGCTTTCTTT	CASSFPDGQNTEAFF
.	TRBV29-1	TRBJ2-1	.	TGCAGCGTTGGGGCAGGGCGGTACAATGAGCAGTTCTTC	CSVGAGRYNEQFF
.	TRBV7-2	TRBJ2-5	.	TGTGCCAGCAGCCCTAGGGTGGGGGCGAACAGTCGGGAGACCCAGTACTTC	CASSPRVGANSRETQYF
.	TRBV13	TRBJ1-5	.	TGTGCCAGCAGCTTAGGTTCGGTTAATGGGCCCCAGCATTTT	CASSLGSVNGPQHF
once	TRBV10-3	TRBJ1-2	.	TGTGCCATCAGTGAAACACAGATTCATGGCTACACCTTC	CAISETQIHGYTF
.	TRBV7-2	TRBJ1-5	TRBD1	TGTGCCAGCAGCCCGGGACAGCTTAATCAGCCCCAGCATTTT	CASSPGQLNQPQHF
.	TRBV5-4	TRBJ1-1	.	TGTGCCAGCAGCGATGCGGGGGGTATGAGGGCTTTCTTT	CASSDAGGMRAFF
.	TRBV7-2	TRBJ2-3	.	TGTGCCAGCCTCGGGACAGATACGCAGTATTTT	CASLGTDTQYF
.	TRBV28	TRBJ1-1	.	TGTGCCAGCAGTCTATTCGGACAGCACCAGGCTTTCTTT	CASSLFGQHQAFF
.	TRBV5-6	TRBJ1-5	TRBD1	TGTGCCAGCAGCTTGTGGGGACAGACCTATGAGCCCCAGCATTTT	CASSLWGQTYEPQHF